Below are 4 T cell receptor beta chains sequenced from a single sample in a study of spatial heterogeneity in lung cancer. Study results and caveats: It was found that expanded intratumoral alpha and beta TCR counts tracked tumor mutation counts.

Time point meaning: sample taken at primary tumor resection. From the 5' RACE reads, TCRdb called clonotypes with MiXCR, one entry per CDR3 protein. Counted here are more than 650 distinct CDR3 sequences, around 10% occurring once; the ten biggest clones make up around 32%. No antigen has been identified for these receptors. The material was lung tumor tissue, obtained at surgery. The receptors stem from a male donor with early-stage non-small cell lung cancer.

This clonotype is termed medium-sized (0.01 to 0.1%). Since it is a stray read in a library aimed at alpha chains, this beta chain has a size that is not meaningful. Here the CDR3 reads CSASTASFNYGYTF. In nucleotides, the CDR3 is TGCAGTGCTAGTACAGCCTCATTTAACTATGGCTACACCTTC. V usage is TRBV20-1 and J usage is TRBJ1-2; the D is unclear. This CDR3 is built from 14 residues. Germline V gives CDR1 DFQATT, CDR2 SNEGSKA (reference sequence). V was clipped by 3 bases and J by 1 base, with 12 bases between them.

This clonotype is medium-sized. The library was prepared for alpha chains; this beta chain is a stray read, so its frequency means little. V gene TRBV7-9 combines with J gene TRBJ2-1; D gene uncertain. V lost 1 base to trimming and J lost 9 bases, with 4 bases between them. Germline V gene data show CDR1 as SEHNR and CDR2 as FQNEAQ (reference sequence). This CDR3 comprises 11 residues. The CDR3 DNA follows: TGTGCCAGCAGCTTAGGGGGTGAGCAGTTCTTC. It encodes CASSLGGEQFF.

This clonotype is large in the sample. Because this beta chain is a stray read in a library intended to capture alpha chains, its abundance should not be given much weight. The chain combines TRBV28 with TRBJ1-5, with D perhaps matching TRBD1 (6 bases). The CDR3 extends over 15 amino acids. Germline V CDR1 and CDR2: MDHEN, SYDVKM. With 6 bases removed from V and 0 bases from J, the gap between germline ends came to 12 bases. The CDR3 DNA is TGTGCCAGCAGGATAGACAGGCTTAGCAATCAGCCCCAGCATTTT. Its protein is CASRIDRLSNQPQHF. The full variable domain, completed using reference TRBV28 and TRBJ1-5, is DVKVTQSSRYLVKRTGEKVFLECVQDMDHENMFWYRQDPGLGLRLIYFSYDVKMKEKGDIPEGYSVSREKKERFSLILESASTNQTSMYLCASRIDRLSNQPQHFGDGTRLSIL.

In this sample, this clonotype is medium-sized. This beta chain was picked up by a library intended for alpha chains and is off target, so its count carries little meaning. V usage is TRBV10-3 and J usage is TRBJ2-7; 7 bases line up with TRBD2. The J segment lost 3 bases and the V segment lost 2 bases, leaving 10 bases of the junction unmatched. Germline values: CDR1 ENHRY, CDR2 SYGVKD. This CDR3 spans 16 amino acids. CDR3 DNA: TGTGCCATCAGTGAGCCCGGGAGGCAGGCGATCTACGAGCAGTACTTC. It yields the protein CAISEPGRQAIYEQYF.